Listed below are T cell receptor beta chains from one sample, sequenced in a study of high-grade serous ovarian cancer treatment subgroups. TCRdb's copy holds only in-frame clones and misses some; the assay was immunoSEQ multiplex PCR. The sample holds more than 9,500 clones, approximately 88% seen once. Material: tumor tissue. The origin of the receptors is a human donor with high-grade serous ovarian cancer. The conserved cysteine and the conserved F or W are not part of the CDR3 here.

v_call: TRBV4-1; cdr3_aa: ASSHAGSGNTIY
v_call: TRBV19; cdr3_aa: ASSAGGTSNQPQH
v_call: TRBV4-3; cdr3_aa: ASSQRFTGEDNSPLH
v_call: TRBV6-6; cdr3_aa: ASNPRGLSEKLF
v_call: TRBV5-1; cdr3_aa: ASSLGQGQETQY
v_call: TRBV2; cdr3_aa: AGTTGYQETQY
v_call: TRBV5-1; cdr3_aa: ASSTQADSGNTIY
v_call: TRBV5-1; cdr3_aa: ASSSSGTGNYEQY
v_call: TRBV10-2; cdr3_aa: ASSANGRNTEAF
v_call: TRBV6-1; cdr3_aa: ASTYSTYEQY
v_call: TRBV19; cdr3_aa: ASSIRKSGSTDTQY
v_call: TRBV19; cdr3_aa: ASSIGSSYKAEAF
v_call: TRBV27; cdr3_aa: ASSLYGNSNQPQH
v_call: TRBV5-6; cdr3_aa: ASSREEGETQY
v_call: TRBV5-1; cdr3_aa: ASSAWDNPQETQY
v_call: TRBV19; cdr3_aa: ATEKGSGNTIY
v_call: TRBV28; cdr3_aa: ASSSEGFDEQY
v_call: TRBV28; cdr3_aa: ASSLYFETHRYEQY
v_call: TRBV7-8; cdr3_aa: ASTVEGGTAQPQH
v_call: TRBV5-1; cdr3_aa: ASSLAIGSPQETQY
v_call: TRBV11-2; cdr3_aa: ASSLGPLNSPLH
v_call: TRBV6-5; cdr3_aa: ASSNGPYEAF